Listed here is a single T cell receptor (beta chain). Cohorts were assigned according to the clinical history that participants reported. The data are from a study of blood T cell repertoires in COVID-19. The data were produced by immunoSEQ multiplex PCR, yet TCRdb's version contains in-frame clones alone and is incomplete. The repertoire holds about 250,000 clones, around nine tenths seen once, with 1.6% in the top ten. The sequence derives from a woman in her 50s who had recovered from COVID-19. What was sequenced was PBMCs or T cells enriched from blood (not recorded which).

CDR3: CASSTLASSPYNEQFF. The CDR3 DNA reads TGTGCCAGCAGCACTTTAGCGAGTTCTCCCTACAATGAGCAGTTCTTC. The gene calls are TRBV7-6 and TRBJ2-1; perhaps TRBD2 as D (5 bases). Trimming shortened V by 5 bases and J by 2 bases, and 16 bases separated the two germline ends. Germline V lookup: CDR1 SGHVS, CDR2 FNYEAQ. The CDR3 contains 16 residues.